Below, 8 T cell receptor beta chains from the same sample are listed, as sequenced in a study of CD8 T cells in Susac syndrome. RNA in amounts of about 0.45 to 1 ug was reverse transcribed with random hexamers. TCRdb analysed the immunoSEQ multiplex PCR reads with MiXCR anew, one entry per CDR3 protein. Among some 190,000 distinct CDR3 sequences listed, approximately 94% were seen once. The specimen sequenced was CD4+ T cells from PBMCs. Receptor source: a human donor in good health.

The chain employs TRBV12-3 or TRBV12-4 and TRBJ2-3, with 7 bases fitting TRBD2. This CDR3 has 12 amino acids. The V gene end was trimmed by 9 bases and the J gene end by 10 bases; junction bases not matched to a gene: 10. The CDR3 loop is CASLDVGRAQYF. DNA of the CDR3: TGTGCCAGTTTGGACGTAGGGAGGGCGCAGTATTTT.

The chain has TRBV30 and TRBJ2-1, with TRBD2 matching 8 bases. CDR1 and CDR2 (germline): GTSNPN, SVGIG (reference sequence). This CDR3 comprises 14 residues. With 4 bases clipped from V and 0 bases from J, the junction kept 2 bases outside the gene matches. The CDR3 region is CAWISGGSYNEQFF. CDR3 nucleotide sequence: TGTGCCTGGATAAGCGGGGGCTCCTACAATGAGCAGTTCTTC.

The V call is TRBV20-1, the J call TRBJ1-5; the D is unclear. Germline V gene lookup returns CDR1 DFQATT and CDR2 SNEGSKA (reference sequence). V was shortened by 2 bases and J by 5 bases, with 10 bases between the two germline ends. CDR3 length: 13 amino acids. CDR3 DNA sequence: TGCAGTGCTAGACGACGGGAGTATCAGCCCCAGCATTTT. As protein: CSARRREYQPQHF.

This chain links TRBV28 with TRBJ2-5, with no clear D. V shed 8 bases and J shed 1 base, with 11 bases lying between them. This CDR3 is 13 amino acids long. Germline values: CDR1 MDHEN, CDR2 SYDVKM. The CDR3 DNA is TGTGCCAGCCGCTCAAGGGTCCAAGAGACCCAGTACTTC. This translates into CASRSRVQETQYF.

The J gene is TRBJ1-1, the V gene TRBV29-1; weak D call: TRBD1 (5 bases). The CDR3 runs to 14 residues. Germline V lookup: CDR1 SQVTM, CDR2 ANQGSEA. V dropped 3 bases and J dropped 6 bases, with 17 bases sitting between them. This chain's CDR3 is CSVEAQVVGSEAFF. CDR3 in DNA: TGCAGCGTTGAGGCACAGGTCGTCGGCTCTGAAGCTTTCTTT.

The gene calls are TRBV6-1 and TRBJ1-1, with unresolved D. The CDR3 runs 13 residues. The V end lost 6 bases, the J end lost 0 bases, and 8 bases lay between the germline ends. The germline gives CDR1 MNHNS, CDR2 SASEGT. CDR3 sequence (DNA): TGTGCCAGCAGGCTGACACTGAACACTGAAGCTTTCTTT. Translated, it gives CASRLTLNTEAFF.

J is TRBJ1-4 and V is TRBV12-3 or TRBV12-4, with D unresolved. V lost 4 bases and J lost 7, with 16 bases in between. The CDR3 totals 15 residues. CDR3 in amino acids: CASSSGNLGSEKLFF. For the CDR3, the DNA is TGTGCCAGCAGTTCCGGAAACCTGGGGAGTGAAAAACTGTTTTTT.

The chain has TRBV15 and TRBJ1-2; D gene uncertain. The CDR3 extends over 13 amino acids. Germline loops: CDR1 LNHNV, CDR2 YYDKDF (reference sequence). Trimming stripped 1 base from V and 2 bases from J, with 5 bases between. The CDR3, as DNA: TGTGCCACCAGCAGAGGTGCCAACTATGGCTACACCTTC. It yields the protein CATSRGANYGYTF. Drawing the rest from reference TRBV15 and TRBJ1-2, the complete variable domain is DAMVIQNPRYQVTQFGKPVTLSCSQTLNHNVMYWYQQKSSQAPKLLFHYYDKDFNNEADTPDNFQSRRPNTSFCFLDIRSPGLGDTAMYLCATSRGANYGYTFGSGTRLTVV.